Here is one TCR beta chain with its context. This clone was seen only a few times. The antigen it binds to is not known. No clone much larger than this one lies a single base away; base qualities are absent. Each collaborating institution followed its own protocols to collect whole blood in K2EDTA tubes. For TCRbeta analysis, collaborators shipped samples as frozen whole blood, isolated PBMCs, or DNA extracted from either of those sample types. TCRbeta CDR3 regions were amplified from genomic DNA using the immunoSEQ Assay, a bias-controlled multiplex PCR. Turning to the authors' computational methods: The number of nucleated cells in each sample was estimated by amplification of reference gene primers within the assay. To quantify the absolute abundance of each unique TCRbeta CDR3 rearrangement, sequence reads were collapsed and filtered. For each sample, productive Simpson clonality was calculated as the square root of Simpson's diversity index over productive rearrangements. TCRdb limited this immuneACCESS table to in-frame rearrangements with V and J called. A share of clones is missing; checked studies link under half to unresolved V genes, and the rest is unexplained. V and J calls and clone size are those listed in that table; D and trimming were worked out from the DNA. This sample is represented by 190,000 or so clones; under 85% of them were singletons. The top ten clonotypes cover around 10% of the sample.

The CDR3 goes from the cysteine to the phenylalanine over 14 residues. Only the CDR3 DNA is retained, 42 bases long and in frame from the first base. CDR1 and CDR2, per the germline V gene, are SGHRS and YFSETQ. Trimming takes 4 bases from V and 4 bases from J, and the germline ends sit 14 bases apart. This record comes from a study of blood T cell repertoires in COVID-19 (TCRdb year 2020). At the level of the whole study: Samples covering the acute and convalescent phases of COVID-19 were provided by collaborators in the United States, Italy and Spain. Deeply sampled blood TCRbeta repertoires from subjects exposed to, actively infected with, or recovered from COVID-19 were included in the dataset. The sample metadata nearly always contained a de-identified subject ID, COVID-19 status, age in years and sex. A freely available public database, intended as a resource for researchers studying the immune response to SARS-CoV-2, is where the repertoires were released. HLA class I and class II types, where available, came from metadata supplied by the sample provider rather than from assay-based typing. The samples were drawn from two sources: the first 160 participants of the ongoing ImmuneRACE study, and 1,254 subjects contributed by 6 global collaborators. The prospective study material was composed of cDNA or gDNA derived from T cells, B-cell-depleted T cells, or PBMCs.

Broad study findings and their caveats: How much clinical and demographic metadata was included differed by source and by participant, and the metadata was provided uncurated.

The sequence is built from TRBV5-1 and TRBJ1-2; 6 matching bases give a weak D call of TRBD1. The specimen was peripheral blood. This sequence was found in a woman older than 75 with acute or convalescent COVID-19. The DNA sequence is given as TGCGCCAGCAGCCTAGAACAGGGCGGCTATGGCTACACCTTC. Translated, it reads CASSLEQGGYGYTF.